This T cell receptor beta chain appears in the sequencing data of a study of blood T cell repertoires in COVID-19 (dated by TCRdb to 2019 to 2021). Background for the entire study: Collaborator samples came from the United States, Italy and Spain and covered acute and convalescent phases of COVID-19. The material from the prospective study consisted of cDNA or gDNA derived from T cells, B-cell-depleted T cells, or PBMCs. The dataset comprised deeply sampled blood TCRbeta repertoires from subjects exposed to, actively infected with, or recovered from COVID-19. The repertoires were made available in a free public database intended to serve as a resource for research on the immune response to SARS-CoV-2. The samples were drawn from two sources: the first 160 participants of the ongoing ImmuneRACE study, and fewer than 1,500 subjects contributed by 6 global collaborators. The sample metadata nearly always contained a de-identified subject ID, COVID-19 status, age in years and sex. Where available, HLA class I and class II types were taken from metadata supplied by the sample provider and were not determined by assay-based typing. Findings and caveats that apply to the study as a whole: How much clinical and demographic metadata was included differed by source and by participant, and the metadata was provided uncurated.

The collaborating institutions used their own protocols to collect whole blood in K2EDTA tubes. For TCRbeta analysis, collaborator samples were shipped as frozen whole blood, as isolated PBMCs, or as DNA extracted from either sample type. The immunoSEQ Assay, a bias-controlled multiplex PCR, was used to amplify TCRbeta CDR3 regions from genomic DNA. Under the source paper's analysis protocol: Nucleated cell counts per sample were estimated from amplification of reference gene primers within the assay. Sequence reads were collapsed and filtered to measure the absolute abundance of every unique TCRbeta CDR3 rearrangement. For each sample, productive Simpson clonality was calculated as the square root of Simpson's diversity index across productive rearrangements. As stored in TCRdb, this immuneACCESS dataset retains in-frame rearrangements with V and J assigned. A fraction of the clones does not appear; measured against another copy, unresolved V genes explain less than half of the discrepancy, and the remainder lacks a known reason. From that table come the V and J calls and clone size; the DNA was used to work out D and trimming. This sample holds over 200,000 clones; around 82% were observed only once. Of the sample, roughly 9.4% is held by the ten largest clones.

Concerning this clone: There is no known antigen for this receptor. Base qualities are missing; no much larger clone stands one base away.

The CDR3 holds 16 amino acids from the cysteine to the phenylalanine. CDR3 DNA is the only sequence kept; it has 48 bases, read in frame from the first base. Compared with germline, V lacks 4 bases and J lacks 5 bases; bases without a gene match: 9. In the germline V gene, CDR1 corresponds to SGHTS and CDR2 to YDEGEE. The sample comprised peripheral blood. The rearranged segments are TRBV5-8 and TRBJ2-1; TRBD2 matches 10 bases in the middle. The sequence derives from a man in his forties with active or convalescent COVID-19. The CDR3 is CASSRYLAGVHNEQFF. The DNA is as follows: TGTGCCAGCAGCCGCTACCTAGCGGGAGTGCACAATGAGCAGTTCTTC.